This T cell receptor beta chain appears in the sequencing data of a study of molecular identifiers for immune sequencing clone quantification. CDR1 SGHVS and CDR2 FNYEAQ come from the germline V gene. V was shortened by 7 bases and J by 8 bases, with 23 bases between the two germline ends. The CDR3 length is 16 residues. Each CDR3 protein is one row after TCRdb ran MiXCR on the PCR reads. The repertoire holds under 800,000 distinct CDR3 sequences, with approximately 24% as singletons. A note on this clonotype: This may be a read error, as it is one base from a much larger clone.

The V call is TRBV7-6, the J call TRBJ1-4, with D unresolved. Sequenced sample: naive CD8+ T cells from blood, with Jurkat cell RNA spiked in. Noted subset: FACS-sorted CD8+CD4-CCR7+CD45RA+ naive T cells. This clonotype originated in a human donor in good health. Some libraries in this study had Jurkat cell RNA spiked in. The CDR3 sequence: CASNPNGYGSHEKLFF. CDR3 sequence (DNA): TGTGCCAGCAACCCCAATGGCTATGGCAGTCACGAAAAACTGTTTTTT.